This T cell receptor (beta chain) was documented in a study of response to subunit inactivated influenza vaccine. Whole-study results and caveats: Authors suggested that a seasonal influenza vaccination recruits few new T cells each time.

This clonotype was observed a few times. Its matching antigen is unknown. Trimming took 0 bases from V and 0 from J, leaving 14 bases between them. The CDR3 totals 17 residues. The germline gives CDR1 LGHNA, CDR2 YSLEER. One entry per CDR3 protein results from TCRdb running MiXCR on the RT-PCR reads. The repertoire holds 700,000 to 900,000 distinct CDR3 sequences, with 20% to 25% as singletons. The gene calls are TRBV4-3 and TRBJ1-1, with D hard to call. This specimen was PBMCs from blood, taken roughly 5 days after vaccination. The TCR comes from a man aged 45-65 years who received an inactivated influenza vaccine. The CDR3 nucleotides are TGCGCCAGCAGCCAAGACTTTCCCCCGGAGGTGAACACTGAAGCTTTCTTT. Residues: CASSQDFPPEVNTEAFF.